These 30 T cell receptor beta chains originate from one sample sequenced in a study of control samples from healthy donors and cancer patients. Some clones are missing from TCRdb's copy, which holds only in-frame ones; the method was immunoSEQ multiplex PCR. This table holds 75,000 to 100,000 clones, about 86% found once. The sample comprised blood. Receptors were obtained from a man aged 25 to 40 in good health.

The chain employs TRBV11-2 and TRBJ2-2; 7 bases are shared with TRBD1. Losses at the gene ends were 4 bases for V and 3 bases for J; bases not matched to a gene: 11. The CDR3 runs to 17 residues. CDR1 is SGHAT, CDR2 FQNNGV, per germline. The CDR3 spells CASSSHRDSRYTGELFF. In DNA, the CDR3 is TGTGCCAGCAGCTCCCACCGGGACAGTAGATACACCGGGGAGCTGTTTTTT. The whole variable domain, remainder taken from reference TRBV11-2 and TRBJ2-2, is EAGVAQSPRYKIIEKRQSVAFWCNPISGHATLYWYQQILGQGPKLLIQFQNNGVVDDSQLPKDRFSAERLKGVDSTLKIQPAKLEDSAVYLCASSSHRDSRYTGELFFGEGSRLTVL.

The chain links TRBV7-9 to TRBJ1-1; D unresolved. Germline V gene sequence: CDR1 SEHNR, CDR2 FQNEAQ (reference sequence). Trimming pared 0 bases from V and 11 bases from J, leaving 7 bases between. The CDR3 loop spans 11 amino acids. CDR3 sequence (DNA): TGTGCCAGCAGCTTAGCTTTTGACGCTTTCTTT. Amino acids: CASSLAFDAFF.

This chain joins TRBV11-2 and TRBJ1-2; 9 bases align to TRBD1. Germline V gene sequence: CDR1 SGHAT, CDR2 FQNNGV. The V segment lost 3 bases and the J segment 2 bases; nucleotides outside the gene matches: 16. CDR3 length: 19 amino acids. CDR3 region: CASSLGQTGGRVKNYGYTF. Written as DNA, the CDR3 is TGTGCCAGCAGCTTGGGACAGACAGGGGGTCGGGTCAAAAACTATGGCTACACCTTC.

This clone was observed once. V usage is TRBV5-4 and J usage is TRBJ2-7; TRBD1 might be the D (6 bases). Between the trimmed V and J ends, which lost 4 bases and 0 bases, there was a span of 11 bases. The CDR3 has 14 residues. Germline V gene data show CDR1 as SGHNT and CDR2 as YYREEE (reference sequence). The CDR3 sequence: CASSTGQSSYEQYF. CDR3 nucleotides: TGTGCCAGCAGCACTGGACAGAGCTCCTACGAGCAGTACTTC.

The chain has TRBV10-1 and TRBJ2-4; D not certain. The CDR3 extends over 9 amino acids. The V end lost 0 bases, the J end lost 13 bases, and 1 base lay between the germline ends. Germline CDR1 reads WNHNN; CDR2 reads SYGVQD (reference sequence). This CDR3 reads CASSESQYF. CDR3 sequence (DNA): TGCGCCAGCAGTGAGTCGCAGTACTTC.

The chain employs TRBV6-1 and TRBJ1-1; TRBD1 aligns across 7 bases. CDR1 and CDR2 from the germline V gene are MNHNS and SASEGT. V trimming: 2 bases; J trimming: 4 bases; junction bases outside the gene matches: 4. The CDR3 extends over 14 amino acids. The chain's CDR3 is CASSERGDSTEAFF. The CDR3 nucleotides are TGTGCCAGCAGTGAAAGGGGGGACAGCACTGAAGCTTTCTTT.

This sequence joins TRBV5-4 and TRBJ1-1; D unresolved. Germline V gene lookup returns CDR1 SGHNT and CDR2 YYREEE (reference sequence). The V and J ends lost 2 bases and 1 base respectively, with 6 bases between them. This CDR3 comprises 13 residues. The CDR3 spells CASSLNQNTEAFF. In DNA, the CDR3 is TGTGCCAGCAGCTTAAACCAGAACACTGAAGCTTTCTTT.

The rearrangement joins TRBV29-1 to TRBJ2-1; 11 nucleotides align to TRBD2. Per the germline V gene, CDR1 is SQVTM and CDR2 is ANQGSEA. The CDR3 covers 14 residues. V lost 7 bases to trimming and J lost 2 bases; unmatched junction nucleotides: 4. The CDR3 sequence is CSGGTSGAYNEQFF. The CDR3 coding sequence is TGCAGCGGGGGGACTAGCGGAGCCTACAATGAGCAGTTCTTC.

In DNA form, the CDR3 reads TGCGCCAGCAGCCCCGCAGTGAACACTGAAGCTTTCTTT. Translation gives CASSPAVNTEAFF. The V call is TRBV5-1, the J call TRBJ1-1, with D unresolved. Germline-derived CDR1 and CDR2 are SGHRS and YFSETQ. This CDR3 has 13 amino acids. The germline V and J ends were trimmed by 4 bases and 0 bases, with 7 bases remaining between them.

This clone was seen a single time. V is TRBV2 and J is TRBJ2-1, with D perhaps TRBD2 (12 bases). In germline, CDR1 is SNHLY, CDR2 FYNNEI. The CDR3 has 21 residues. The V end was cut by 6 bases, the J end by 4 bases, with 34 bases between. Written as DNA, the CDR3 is TGTGCCAGCAGCGGGACAGGGGGGGCTAGCGGGAGGGCCAGGGGTTACAATGAGCAGTTCTTC. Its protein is CASSGTGGASGRARGYNEQFF.

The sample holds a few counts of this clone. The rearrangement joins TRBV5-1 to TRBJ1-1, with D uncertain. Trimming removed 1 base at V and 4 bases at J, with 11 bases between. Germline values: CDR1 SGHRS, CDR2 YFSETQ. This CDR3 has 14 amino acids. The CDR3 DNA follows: TGCGCCAGCAGCTTGAGGAGCGTAAGCACTGAAGCTTTCTTT. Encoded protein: CASSLRSVSTEAFF.

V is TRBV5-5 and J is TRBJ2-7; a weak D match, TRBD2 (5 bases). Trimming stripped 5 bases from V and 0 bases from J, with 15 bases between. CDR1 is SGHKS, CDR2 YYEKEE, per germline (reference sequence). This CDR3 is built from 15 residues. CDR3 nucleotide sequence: TGTGCCAGCAGGTTTTCGGGGTCCCCCTCCTACGAGCAGTACTTC. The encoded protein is CASRFSGSPSYEQYF.

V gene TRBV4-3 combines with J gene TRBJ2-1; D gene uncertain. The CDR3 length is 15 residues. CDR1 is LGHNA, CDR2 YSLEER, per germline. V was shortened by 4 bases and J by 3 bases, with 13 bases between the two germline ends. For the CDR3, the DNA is TGCGCCAGCAGCCCAGAGATGCAGAGCTACAATGAGCAGTTCTTC. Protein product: CASSPEMQSYNEQFF.

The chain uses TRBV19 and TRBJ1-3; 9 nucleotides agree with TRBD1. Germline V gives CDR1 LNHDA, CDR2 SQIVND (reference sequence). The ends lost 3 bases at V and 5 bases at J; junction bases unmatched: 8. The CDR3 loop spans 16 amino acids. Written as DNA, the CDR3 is TGTGCCAGTAGTATCGGACCGGGACAGGGACGAAACACCATATATTTT. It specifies CASSIGPGQGRNTIYF.

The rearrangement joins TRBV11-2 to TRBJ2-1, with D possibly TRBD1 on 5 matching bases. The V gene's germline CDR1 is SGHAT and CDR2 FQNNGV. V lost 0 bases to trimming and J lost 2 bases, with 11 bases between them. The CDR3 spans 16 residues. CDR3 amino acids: CASSLESGPTYNEQFF. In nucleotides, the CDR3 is TGTGCCAGCAGCTTAGAATCAGGGCCTACCTACAATGAGCAGTTCTTC. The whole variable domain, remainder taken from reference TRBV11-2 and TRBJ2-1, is EAGVAQSPRYKIIEKRQSVAFWCNPISGHATLYWYQQILGQGPKLLIQFQNNGVVDDSQLPKDRFSAERLKGVDSTLKIQPAKLEDSAVYLCASSLESGPTYNEQFFGPGTRLTVL.

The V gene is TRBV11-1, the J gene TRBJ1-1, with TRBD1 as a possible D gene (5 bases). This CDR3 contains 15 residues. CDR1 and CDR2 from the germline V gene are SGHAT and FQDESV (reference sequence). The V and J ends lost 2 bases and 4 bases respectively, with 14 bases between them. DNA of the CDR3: TGTGCCAGCAGCTTAATTTTGAAGGGGAGCACTGAAGCTTTCTTT. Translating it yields CASSLILKGSTEAFF.

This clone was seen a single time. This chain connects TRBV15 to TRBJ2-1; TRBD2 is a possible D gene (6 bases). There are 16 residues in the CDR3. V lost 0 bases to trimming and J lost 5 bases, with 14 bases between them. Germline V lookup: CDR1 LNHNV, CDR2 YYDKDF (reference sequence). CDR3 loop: CATSRDGLAADNEQFF. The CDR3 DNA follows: TGTGCCACCAGCAGAGACGGCTTAGCGGCCGACAATGAGCAGTTCTTC.

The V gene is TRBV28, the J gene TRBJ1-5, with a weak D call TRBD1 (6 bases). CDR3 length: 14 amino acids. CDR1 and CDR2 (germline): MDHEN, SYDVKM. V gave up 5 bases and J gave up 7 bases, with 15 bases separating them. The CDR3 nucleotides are TGTGCCAGCAGTAAAGCAGGGGTGGTCCAGCCCCAGCATTTT. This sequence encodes CASSKAGVVQPQHF.

Here the CDR3 DNA reads TGTGCCAGCAGTCAACAGGGGGCCCACGGATACTATGGCTACACCTTC. It translates to CASSQQGAHGYYGYTF. This chain joins TRBV28 and TRBJ1-2; TRBD1 aligns across 9 bases. V dropped 5 bases and J dropped 3; count of bases not matched to a gene: 10. Germline lookup yields CDR1 MDHEN and CDR2 SYDVKM. This CDR3 has 16 amino acids.

CDR3 protein: CASSPSGTVSYEQYF. The CDR3 DNA is TGTGCCAGCAGCCCTTCCGGGACAGTCTCGTACGAGCAGTACTTC. This chain joins TRBV7-2 and TRBJ2-7; 7 bases agree with TRBD1. V gave up 5 bases and J gave up 4 bases; unmatched junction bases: 11. The CDR3 consists of 15 residues. Per germline, CDR1 SGHTA and CDR2 FQGNSA.

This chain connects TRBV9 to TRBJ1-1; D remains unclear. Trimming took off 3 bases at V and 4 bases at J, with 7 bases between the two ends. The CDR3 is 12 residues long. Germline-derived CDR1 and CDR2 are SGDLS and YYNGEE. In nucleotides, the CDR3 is TGTGCCAGCAGCGCCCCTAGCACTGAAGCTTTCTTT. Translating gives CASSAPSTEAFF. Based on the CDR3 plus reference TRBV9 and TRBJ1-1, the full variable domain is DSGVTQTPKHLITATGQRVTLRCSPRSGDLSVYWYQQSLDQGLQFLIQYYNGEERAKGNILERFSAQQFPDLHSELNLSSLELGDSALYFCASSAPSTEAFFGQGTRLTVV.

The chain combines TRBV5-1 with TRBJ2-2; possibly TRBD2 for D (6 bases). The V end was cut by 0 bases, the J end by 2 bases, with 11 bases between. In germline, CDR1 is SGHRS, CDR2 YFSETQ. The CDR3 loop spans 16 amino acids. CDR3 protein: CASSLEVAANTGELFF. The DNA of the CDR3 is TGCGCCAGCAGCTTGGAGGTAGCGGCTAACACCGGGGAGCTGTTTTTT.

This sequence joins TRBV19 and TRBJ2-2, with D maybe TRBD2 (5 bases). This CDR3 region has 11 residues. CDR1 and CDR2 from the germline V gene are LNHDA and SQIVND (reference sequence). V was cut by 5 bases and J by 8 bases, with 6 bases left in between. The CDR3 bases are TGTGCCAGTAGTGAGGGAGGGGAGCTGTTTTTT. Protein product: CASSEGGELFF.

The CDR3 DNA is TGTGCCAGCAGCTTAGACGGTAGAGGGACTGAAGCTTTCTTT. The encoded protein is CASSLDGRGTEAFF. This sequence joins TRBV7-9 and TRBJ1-1; D call uncertain. V shed 1 base and J shed 5 bases, with 11 bases lying between them. CDR1 SEHNR and CDR2 FQNEAQ come from the germline V gene (reference sequence). This CDR3 spans 14 amino acids.

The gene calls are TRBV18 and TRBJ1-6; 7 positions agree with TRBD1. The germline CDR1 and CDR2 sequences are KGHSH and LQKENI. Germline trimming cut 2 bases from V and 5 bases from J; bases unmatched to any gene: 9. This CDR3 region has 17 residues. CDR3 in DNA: TGTGCCAGCTCACCAAACAGAGACAGGGATAATAATTCACCCCTCCACTTT. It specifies CASSPNRDRDNNSPLHF.

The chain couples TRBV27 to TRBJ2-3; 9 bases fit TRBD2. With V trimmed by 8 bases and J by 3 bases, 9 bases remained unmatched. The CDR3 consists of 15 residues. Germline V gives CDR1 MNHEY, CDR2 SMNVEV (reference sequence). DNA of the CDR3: TGTGCCAGCCGTCAATGGAGCGGGAGGACAGATACGCAGTATTTT. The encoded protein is CASRQWSGRTDTQYF.

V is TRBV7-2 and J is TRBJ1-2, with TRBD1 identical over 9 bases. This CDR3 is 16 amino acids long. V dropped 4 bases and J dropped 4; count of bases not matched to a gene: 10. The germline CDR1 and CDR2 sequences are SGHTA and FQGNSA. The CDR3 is CASSSSRTGGSYGYTF. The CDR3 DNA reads TGTGCCAGCAGCTCATCCCGCACAGGGGGCTCCTATGGCTACACCTTC.

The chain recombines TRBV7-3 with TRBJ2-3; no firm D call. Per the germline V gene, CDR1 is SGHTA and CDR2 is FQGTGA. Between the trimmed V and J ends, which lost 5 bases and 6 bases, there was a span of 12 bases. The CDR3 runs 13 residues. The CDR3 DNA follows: TGTGCCAGCAGCACGACTCCGGACGATACGCAGTATTTT. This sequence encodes CASSTTPDDTQYF.

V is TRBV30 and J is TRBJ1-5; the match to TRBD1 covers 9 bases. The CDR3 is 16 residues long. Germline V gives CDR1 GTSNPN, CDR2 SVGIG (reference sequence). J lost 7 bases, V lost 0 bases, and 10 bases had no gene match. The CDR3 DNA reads TGTGCCTGGAGTGTAACAGGAACAGGGGGCAGGCAGCCCCAGCATTTT. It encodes CAWSVTGTGGRQPQHF.

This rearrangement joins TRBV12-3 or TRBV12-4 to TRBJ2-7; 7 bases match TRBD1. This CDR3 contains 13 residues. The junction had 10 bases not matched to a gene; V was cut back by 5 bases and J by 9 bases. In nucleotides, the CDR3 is TGTGCCAGCAGTCGACAGGGTGGTAGTGCGCAGTACTTC. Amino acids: CASSRQGGSAQYF.